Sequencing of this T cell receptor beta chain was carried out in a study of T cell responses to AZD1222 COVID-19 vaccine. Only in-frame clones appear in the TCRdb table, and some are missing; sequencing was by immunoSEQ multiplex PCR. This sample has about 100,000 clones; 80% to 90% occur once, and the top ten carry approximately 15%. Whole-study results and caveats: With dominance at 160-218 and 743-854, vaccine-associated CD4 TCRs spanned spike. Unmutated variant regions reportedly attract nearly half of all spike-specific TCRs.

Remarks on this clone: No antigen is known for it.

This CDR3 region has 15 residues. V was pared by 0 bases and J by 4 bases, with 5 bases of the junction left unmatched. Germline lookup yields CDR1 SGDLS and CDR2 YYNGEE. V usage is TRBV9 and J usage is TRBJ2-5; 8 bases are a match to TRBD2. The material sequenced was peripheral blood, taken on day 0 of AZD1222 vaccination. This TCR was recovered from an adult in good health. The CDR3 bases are TGTGCCAGCAGCGTAGACGGGGGGGCTATAGAGACCCAGTACTTC. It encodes CASSVDGGAIETQYF. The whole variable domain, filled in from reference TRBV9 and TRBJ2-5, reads DSGVTQTPKHLITATGQRVTLRCSPRSGDLSVYWYQQSLDQGLQFLIQYYNGEERAKGNILERFSAQQFPDLHSELNLSSLELGDSALYFCASSVDGGAIETQYFGPGTRLLVL.